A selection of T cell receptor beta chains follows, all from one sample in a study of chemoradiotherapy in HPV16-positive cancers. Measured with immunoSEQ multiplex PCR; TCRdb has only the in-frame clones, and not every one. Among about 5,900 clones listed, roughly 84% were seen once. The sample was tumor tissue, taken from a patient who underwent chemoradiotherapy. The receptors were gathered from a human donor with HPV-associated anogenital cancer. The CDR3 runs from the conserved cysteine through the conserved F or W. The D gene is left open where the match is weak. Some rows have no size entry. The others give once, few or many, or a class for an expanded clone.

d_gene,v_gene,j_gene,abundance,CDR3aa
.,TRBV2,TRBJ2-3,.,CASRLRTDTDTQYF
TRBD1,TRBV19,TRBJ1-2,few,CASSIATGGSYGYTF
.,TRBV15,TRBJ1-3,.,CATSTRQSSGNTIYF
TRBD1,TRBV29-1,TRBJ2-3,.,CSDRQGAGDTQYF
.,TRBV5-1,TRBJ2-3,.,CASSLAGTTDADTQYF
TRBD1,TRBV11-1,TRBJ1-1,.,CASSHGTGTDFEAFF
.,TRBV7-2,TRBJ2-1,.,CASSLAGGPYNEQFF
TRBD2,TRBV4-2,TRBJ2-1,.,CASSQRTSGGVEQFF
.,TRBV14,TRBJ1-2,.,CASSQAMPVGSGYTF
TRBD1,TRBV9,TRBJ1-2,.,CASSAGPGQGPYTF
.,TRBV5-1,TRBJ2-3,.,CASSLLQMGTDTQYF
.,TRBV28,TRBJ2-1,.,CASCNSQNEQFF
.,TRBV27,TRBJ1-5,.,CASSFQGAGNQPQHF
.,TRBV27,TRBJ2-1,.,CASSFNGQGGYEQFF
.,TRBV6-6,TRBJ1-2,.,CASSPNLDSYGYTF
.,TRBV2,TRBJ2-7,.,CASTGRGSEQYF
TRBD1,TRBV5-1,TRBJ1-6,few,CASSRDRGNSPLHF
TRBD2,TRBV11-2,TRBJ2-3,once,CASSPWTSSTDTQYF
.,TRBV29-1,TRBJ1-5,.,CSAGLLDQPQHF
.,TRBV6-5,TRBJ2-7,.,CAAKREGLSDEQYF
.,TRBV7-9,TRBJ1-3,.,CASSFRVPSGNTIYF
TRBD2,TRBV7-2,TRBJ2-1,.,CASSSQTGAGGTYNEQFF
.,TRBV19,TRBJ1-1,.,CASSISQGGEAFF
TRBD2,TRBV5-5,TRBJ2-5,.,CASSLSAGGLETQYF
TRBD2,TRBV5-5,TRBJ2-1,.,CASSRLAGGPYNEQFF
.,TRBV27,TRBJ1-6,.,CASRTASSPLHF
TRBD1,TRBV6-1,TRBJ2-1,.,CASSELGQGSNEQFF
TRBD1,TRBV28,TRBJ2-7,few,CASGGQGAGSYEQYF
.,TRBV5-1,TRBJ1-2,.,CASSVTANYGYTF
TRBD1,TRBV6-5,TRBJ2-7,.,CASSYSRQGDYEQYF
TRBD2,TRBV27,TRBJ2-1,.,CASRRGGPSSYNEQFF
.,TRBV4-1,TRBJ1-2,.,CASRLSVLGDYGYTF
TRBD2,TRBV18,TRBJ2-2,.,CASSHTPGRGANTGELFF
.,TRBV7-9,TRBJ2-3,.,CASSLGGPDTQYF
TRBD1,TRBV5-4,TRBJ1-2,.,CASSSGTGTFYGYTF
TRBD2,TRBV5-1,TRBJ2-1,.,CASSLWGRDEQFF
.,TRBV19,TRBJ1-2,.,CASGGADTYGYTF
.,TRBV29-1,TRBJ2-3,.,CSVEDGADTQYF
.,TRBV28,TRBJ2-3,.,CASSFWGRLTTDTQYF
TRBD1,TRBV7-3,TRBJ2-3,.,CASSPGQSTDTQYF
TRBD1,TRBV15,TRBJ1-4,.,CATRTGSNEKLFF
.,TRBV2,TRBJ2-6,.,CASVGLPLSGANVLTF